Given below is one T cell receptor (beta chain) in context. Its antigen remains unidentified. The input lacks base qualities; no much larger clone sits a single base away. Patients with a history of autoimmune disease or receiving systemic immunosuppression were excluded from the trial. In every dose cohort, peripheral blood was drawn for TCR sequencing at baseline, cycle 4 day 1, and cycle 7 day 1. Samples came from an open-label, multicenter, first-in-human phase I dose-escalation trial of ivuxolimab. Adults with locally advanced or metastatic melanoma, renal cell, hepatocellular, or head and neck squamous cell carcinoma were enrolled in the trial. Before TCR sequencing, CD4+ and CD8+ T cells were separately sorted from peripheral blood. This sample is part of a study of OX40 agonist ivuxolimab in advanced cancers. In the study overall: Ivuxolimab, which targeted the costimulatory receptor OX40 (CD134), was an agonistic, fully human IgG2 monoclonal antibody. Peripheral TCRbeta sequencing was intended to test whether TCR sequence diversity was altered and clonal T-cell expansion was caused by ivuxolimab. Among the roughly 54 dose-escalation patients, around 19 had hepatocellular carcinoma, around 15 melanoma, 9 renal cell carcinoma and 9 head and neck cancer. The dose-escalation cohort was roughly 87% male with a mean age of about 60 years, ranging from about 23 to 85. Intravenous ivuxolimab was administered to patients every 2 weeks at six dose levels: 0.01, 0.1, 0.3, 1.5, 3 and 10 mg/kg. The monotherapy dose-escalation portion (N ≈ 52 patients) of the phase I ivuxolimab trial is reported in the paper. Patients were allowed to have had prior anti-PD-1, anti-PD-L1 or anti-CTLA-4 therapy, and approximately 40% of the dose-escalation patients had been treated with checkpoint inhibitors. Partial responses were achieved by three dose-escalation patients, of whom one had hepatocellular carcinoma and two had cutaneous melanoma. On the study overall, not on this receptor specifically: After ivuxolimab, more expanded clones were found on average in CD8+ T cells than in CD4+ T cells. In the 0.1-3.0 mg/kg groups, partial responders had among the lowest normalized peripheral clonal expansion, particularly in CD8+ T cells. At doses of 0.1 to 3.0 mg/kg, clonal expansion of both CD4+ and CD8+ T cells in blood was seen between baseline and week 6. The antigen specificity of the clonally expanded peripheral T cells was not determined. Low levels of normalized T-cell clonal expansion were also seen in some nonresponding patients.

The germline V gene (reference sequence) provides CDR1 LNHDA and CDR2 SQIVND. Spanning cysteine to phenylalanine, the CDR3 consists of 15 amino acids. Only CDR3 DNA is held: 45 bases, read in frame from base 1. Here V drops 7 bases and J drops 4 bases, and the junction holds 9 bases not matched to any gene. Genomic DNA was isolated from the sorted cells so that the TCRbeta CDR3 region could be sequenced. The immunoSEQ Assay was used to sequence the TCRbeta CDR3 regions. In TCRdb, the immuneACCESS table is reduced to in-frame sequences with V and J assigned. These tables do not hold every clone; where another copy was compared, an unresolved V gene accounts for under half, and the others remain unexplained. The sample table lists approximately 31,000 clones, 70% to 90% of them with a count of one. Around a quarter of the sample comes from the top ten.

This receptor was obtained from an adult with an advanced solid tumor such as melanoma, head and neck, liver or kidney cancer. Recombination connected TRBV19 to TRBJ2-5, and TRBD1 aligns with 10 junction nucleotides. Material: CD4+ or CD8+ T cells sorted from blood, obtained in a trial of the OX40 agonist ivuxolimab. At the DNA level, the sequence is TGTGCCAGTACGGAGACAGGGGGCACAGGAGAGACCCAGTACTTC. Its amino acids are CASTETGGTGETQYF.